These 32 T cell receptor beta chains came from one sample sequenced in a study of T cells in Graves' hyperthyroidism and ophthalmopathy. RNA transcripts were the template for amplifying TCR beta CDR3 regions. A set of HTBI primers served as the primers for a first-round RT-PCR of the TCR CDR3. TCRdb passed the multiplex PCR reads through MiXCR, listing each CDR3 protein once. The table has approximately 510,000 distinct CDR3 sequences, less than 25% seen once. Specimen: blood. Receptor source: a man between 18 and 29 years old with Graves' hyperthyroidism.

This clonotype was detected ten times or more. The V gene is TRBV12-3 or TRBV12-4, the J gene TRBJ1-3; no clear D. This CDR3 is built from 13 residues. V lost 8 bases and J 2 bases, leaving 10 bases between the germline ends. CDR3 nucleotide sequence: TGTGCCAGCGTGAGCAGAACTGGAAACACCATATATTTT. Translation gives CASVSRTGNTIYF.

The rearrangement links TRBV28 to TRBJ1-1; the D gene is possibly TRBD1 (5 bases). Per the germline V gene, CDR1 is MDHEN and CDR2 is SYDVKM. Trimming cost V 8 bases and J 4 bases, with 20 bases left between them. The CDR3 is 15 residues long. CDR3 amino acids: CASQKGRSLGTEAFF. The CDR3 DNA reads TGTGCCAGCCAGAAGGGACGCAGTTTGGGCACTGAAGCTTTCTTT.

This clonotype appeared many times. This chain joins TRBV27 and TRBJ1-2; D is possibly TRBD1 (5 bases). There are 15 residues in the CDR3. Germline CDR1 is MNHEY and CDR2 is SMNVEV (reference sequence). Trimming left V 2 bases short and J 5 bases short, with 15 bases between. CDR3 nucleotides: TGTGCCAGCAGTTTAAGGGGTCACGCCGGGTATGGCTACACCTTC. It is translated as CASSLRGHAGYGYTF.

Of note for this clonotype: This could be a read error, since a much larger clone is one nucleotide away. The V gene is TRBV27, the J gene TRBJ1-1; D is possibly TRBD1 (5 bases). CDR1 and CDR2 (germline): MNHEY, SMNVEV (reference sequence). CDR3 length equals 18 residues. The CDR3: CASSSAGRGSPGNTEASF. DNA of the CDR3: TGTGCCAGCAGTTCCGCAGGCCGGGGGTCCCCTGGGAACACTGAAGCTTCCTTT.

This chain joins TRBV28 and TRBJ2-2, with TRBD2 identical over 8 bases. This CDR3 contains 15 residues. Germline loops: CDR1 MDHEN, CDR2 SYDVKM. J lost 1 base, V lost 2 bases, and 0 bases had no gene match. The DNA for the CDR3 is TGTGCCAGCAGTTTAAGCGGGAGGAACACCGGGGAGCTGTTTTTT. Amino acid sequence: CASSLSGRNTGELFF.

At least ten counts were recorded for this clonotype. The chain recombines TRBV10-3 with TRBJ1-1, with 10 bases aligning to TRBD1. Germline values: CDR1 ENHRY, CDR2 SYGVKD. Trimming removed 10 bases from V and 3 bases from J; junction bases left unmatched: 11. The CDR3 consists of 15 residues. The CDR3 bases are TGTGCCACCCAGACAGGGGGCAATATTCACACTGAAGCTTTCTTT. Its translation is CATQTGGNIHTEAFF.

This clonotype was observed many times. V and J are TRBV5-1 and TRBJ1-2; tentative D call: TRBD1 (5 bases). This CDR3 contains 17 residues. The germline V gene encodes CDR1 SGHRS and CDR2 YFSETQ. V was trimmed by 0 bases and J by 4 bases, leaving 19 bases between them. Written as DNA, the CDR3 is TGCGCCAGCAGCTTGGGCGGGACGCTTCAAAGACCCTATGGCTACACCTTC. Its protein product is CASSLGGTLQRPYGYTF.

The chain combines TRBV4-1 with TRBJ1-2; D perhaps matches TRBD1 (6 bases). With 1 base removed from V and 8 bases from J, the gap between germline ends came to 17 bases. From germline, CDR1 is MGHRA and CDR2 YSYEKL. This CDR3 spans 15 amino acids. The CDR3 is CASSQGHWQGRGYTF. CDR3 DNA: TGCGCCAGCAGCCAAGGGCACTGGCAGGGGAGAGGCTACACCTTC.

At least ten counts were recorded for this clonotype. The V call is TRBV6-2 or TRBV6-3, the J call TRBJ2-4, with TRBD2 identical over 7 bases. Germline V CDR1 and CDR2: MNHEY, SVGEGT. This CDR3 contains 13 residues. The ends lost 4 bases at V and 11 bases at J; junction bases unmatched: 8. CDR3 sequence reads: CASSSSGDHLQYF. The CDR3 region has the DNA TGTGCCAGCAGTTCCAGCGGGGACCACCTTCAGTACTTC.

This clonotype was seen a few times. This rearrangement joins TRBV28 to TRBJ2-4; the D gene is possibly TRBD2 (5 bases). There are 18 residues in the CDR3. V shed 9 bases and J shed 0 bases, with 24 bases lying between them. Germline-derived CDR1 and CDR2 are MDHEN and SYDVKM. This chain's CDR3 is CASRRGGGMSIAKNIQYF. The CDR3, as DNA: TGTGCCAGTAGACGAGGTGGAGGCATGAGCATAGCCAAAAACATTCAGTACTTC.

This clonotype was found a few times. V usage is TRBV9 and J usage is TRBJ2-7, with 13 bases identical to TRBD2. V lost 3 bases and J lost 7; bases outside the gene matches: 7. This CDR3 is 15 amino acids long. Germline lookup yields CDR1 SGDLS and CDR2 YYNGEE. As DNA, the CDR3 is TGTGCCAGCAGCGGAACTAGCGGGGGGGCGGTTGAGCAGTACTTC. Residues: CASSGTSGGAVEQYF.

This clonotype appeared many times. This sequence joins TRBV24-1 and TRBJ2-5, with 10 bases lining up with TRBD2. CDR3 length equals 16 residues. Trimming took 3 bases from V and 4 from J; bases not matched to a gene: 7. Germline V gives CDR1 KGHDR, CDR2 SFDVKD. CDR3 DNA: TGTGCCACCAGTGATGCGAAGCGGGGGGGTTTAGAGACCCAGTACTTC. Protein sequence: CATSDAKRGGLETQYF.

This clonotype was found many times. The rearrangement links TRBV28 to TRBJ2-7; D call uncertain. The V gene's germline CDR1 is MDHEN and CDR2 SYDVKM. This CDR3 is built from 15 residues. V was trimmed by 3 bases and J by 1 base, leaving 13 bases between them. CDR3 sequence: CASSFIGSLSYEQYF. The CDR3 DNA sequence: TGTGCCAGCAGTTTCATAGGGTCCCTTTCCTACGAGCAGTACTTC.

The table lists this clonotype with many counts. V usage is TRBV6-1 and J usage is TRBJ1-1; 9 bases are shared with TRBD1. The CDR3 contains 16 residues. The germline CDR1 and CDR2 sequences are MNHNS and SASEGT. Trimming cost V 5 bases and J 5 bases; bases outside gene matches: 12. The CDR3: CASSSVPGQGGTEAFF. For the CDR3, the DNA is TGTGCCAGCAGTAGTGTCCCGGGACAGGGCGGGACTGAAGCTTTCTTT.

This clonotype was observed many times. V usage is TRBV2 and J usage is TRBJ1-5, with a possible D match to TRBD1 (5 bases). Germline CDR1 is SNHLY and CDR2 is FYNNEI. Trimming removed 6 bases from V and 4 bases from J, with 16 bases in between. The CDR3 covers 15 residues. The CDR3 region is CASSLVGEGNQPQHF. CDR3 DNA sequence: TGTGCCAGCAGCCTTGTGGGGGAGGGAAATCAGCCCCAGCATTTT.

The rearrangement links TRBV11-2 to TRBJ2-5, with 7 nucleotides matching TRBD1. Per the germline V gene, CDR1 is SGHAT and CDR2 is FQNNGV. The CDR3 covers 13 residues. With 6 bases clipped from V and 5 bases from J, the junction kept 6 bases outside the gene matches. The DNA for the CDR3 is TGTGCCAGCAGAATGACAGGGACGGAGACCCAGTACTTC. It encodes CASRMTGTETQYF.

The rearrangement joins TRBV6-5 to TRBJ2-5, with D hard to call. The CDR3 covers 14 residues. Trimming left V 7 bases short and J 3 bases short, with 15 bases between. Per germline, CDR1 MNHEY and CDR2 SVGAGI. Written as DNA, the CDR3 is TGTGCCAGCAAGGTTACGGTCCCAAAAGAGACCCAGTACTTC. Translation: CASKVTVPKETQYF.

The sample holds many counts of this clonotype. V and J are TRBV9 and TRBJ1-6; no clear D. Germline loops: CDR1 SGDLS, CDR2 YYNGEE. The CDR3 is 17 residues long. V lost 4 bases, J lost 5 bases, and 19 bases lay in between. Here the CDR3 DNA reads TGTGCCAGCAGCAGCCACAGTCGGGGTTGGGATAATTCACCCCTCCACTTT. Protein product: CASSSHSRGWDNSPLHF.

Regarding this clonotype: This sequence may be a read error, since a much larger clone differs from it by one base. CDR3 nucleotides: TGTGCCACCAGCAGAGATCGGGGGGGGTCGGATACCCAGTACTTC. Its protein product is CATSRDRGGSDTQYF. This chain links TRBV15 with TRBJ2-5; TRBD2 agrees at 8 bases. V lost 0 bases and J lost 8; bases outside the gene matches: 8. CDR3 length: 15 residues. CDR1 is LNHNV, CDR2 YYDKDF, per germline (reference sequence).

V and J are TRBV5-1 and TRBJ1-3, with a possible D match to TRBD1 (5 bases). The V gene lost 3 bases and the J gene lost 8 bases, with 15 bases spanning the gap. In germline, CDR1 is SGHRS, CDR2 YFSETQ. This CDR3 contains 14 residues. The CDR3 bases are TGCGCCAGCAGCTCGGGGACGGCCCGTGACACCATATATTTT. Translation gives CASSSGTARDTIYF.

The chain uses TRBV25-1 and TRBJ2-5, with 8 bases fitting TRBD1. Germline CDR1 is MGHDK and CDR2 is SYGVNS. This CDR3 region has 15 residues. Losses at the gene ends were 1 base for V and 5 bases for J; bases not matched to a gene: 6. CDR3 bases: TGTGCCAGCAGTGAATGGGCAGGGGGCTGGGAGACCCAGTACTTC. Translated, it gives CASSEWAGGWETQYF. Using reference TRBV25-1 and TRBJ2-5 for the parts outside the CDR3, the full variable domain is EADIYQTPRYLVIGTGKKITLECSQTMGHDKMYWYQQDPGMELHLIHYSYGVNSTEKGDLSSESTVSRIRTEHFPLTLESARPSHTSQYLCASSEWAGGWETQYFGPGTRLLVL.

This clonotype occurred many times. V and J are TRBV20-1 and TRBJ2-2, with a possible D match to TRBD2 (5 bases). The CDR3 loop spans 13 amino acids. Germline V gives CDR1 DFQATT, CDR2 SNEGSKA (reference sequence). Trimming removed 6 bases from V and 5 bases from J, with 13 bases in between. The DNA for the CDR3 is TGCAGTGCCAGGCTACTAGTGACCGGGGAGCTGTTTTTT. Its protein is CSARLLVTGELFF.

Ten or more counts support this clonotype. The CDR3 spells CASSSRRSGDEQYF. In DNA, the CDR3 is TGTGCCAGCAGTTCCCGACGCAGCGGGGACGAGCAGTACTTC. This chain links TRBV12-3 or TRBV12-4 with TRBJ2-7; 7 nucleotides align to TRBD2. CDR3 length: 14 amino acids. J was trimmed by 5 bases and V by 4 bases; bases with no gene match: 8.

This clonotype was seen ten or more times. This rearrangement joins TRBV27 to TRBJ1-1; the D gene is possibly TRBD1 (6 bases). The CDR3 sequence is 14 residues long. V lost 7 bases and J lost 1, with 13 bases in between. The germline V gene encodes CDR1 MNHEY and CDR2 SMNVEV (reference sequence). CDR3 coding DNA: TGTGCCAGCACCGGGGGGGCTCGGAACACTGAAGCTTTCTTT. Amino acids: CASTGGARNTEAFF.

Many counts were recorded for this clonotype. This sequence joins TRBV20-1 and TRBJ2-7, with 9 positions matching TRBD2. The length of the CDR3 is 14 residues. Germline CDR1 is DFQATT and CDR2 is SNEGSKA (reference sequence). Trimming at V came to 7 bases and at J to 2 bases, leaving 9 bases not matched to a gene. CDR3 nucleotides: TGCAGTGTTCGACTCCTAGCGGGGCCCTACGAGCAGTACTTC. It codes for CSVRLLAGPYEQYF.

The chain links TRBV6-1 to TRBJ2-3, with D maybe TRBD2 (6 bases). V was clipped by 2 bases and J by 2 bases, with 11 bases between them. The CDR3 length is 15 residues. The germline V gene encodes CDR1 MNHNS and CDR2 SASEGT. DNA for the CDR3: TGTGCCAGCAGTGAAATTAGCGGTTACACAGATACGCAGTATTTT. Its protein is CASSEISGYTDTQYF.

With regard to this clonotype: This CDR3 fails to terminate in the conserved phenylalanine or tryptophan, so it likely reflects a read error. V usage is TRBV12-3 or TRBV12-4 and J usage is TRBJ1-1; D unclear. The V end was cut by 5 bases, the J end by 1 base, with 11 bases between. This CDR3 is 14 amino acids long. CDR3 DNA: TGTGCCAGCAGTAGAACACCCTCGAACACTGAAGCTTTCCTT. Translating gives CASSRTPSNTEAFL.

In this sample, this clonotype turned up many times. This chain uses TRBV5-8 with TRBJ2-7; D is uncertain. From germline, CDR1 is SGHTS and CDR2 YDEGEE. V lost 0 bases and J 0 bases, leaving 7 bases between the germline ends. The CDR3 totals 14 residues. The DNA of the CDR3 is TGTGCCAGCAGCTTGGGTGATTTCTCCTACGAGCAGTACTTC. Encoded protein: CASSLGDFSYEQYF.

This clonotype was counted many times. The chain combines TRBV10-1 with TRBJ2-7; D call uncertain. Per the germline V gene, CDR1 is WNHNN and CDR2 is SYGVQD (reference sequence). Trimming cost V 3 bases and J 3 bases, with 9 bases left between them. The CDR3 loop spans 13 amino acids. This CDR3 reads CASSESGFYEQYF. The CDR3 DNA reads TGCGCCAGCAGTGAAAGTGGGTTCTACGAGCAGTACTTC.

This clonotype was detected ten times or more. The chain uses TRBV13 and TRBJ1-1, with no clear D. This CDR3 spans 15 amino acids. The V gene's germline CDR1 is PRHDT and CDR2 FYEKMQ (reference sequence). Deletions cut 0 bases from V and 3 bases from J, with 11 bases between. CDR3 bases: TGTGCCAGCAGCTTAGGCTTCATTCGGGACACTGAAGCTTTCTTT. The encoded protein is CASSLGFIRDTEAFF.

This clonotype has a count of ten or more. V is TRBV28 and J is TRBJ1-1; 7 bases map to TRBD1. The CDR3 is 13 residues long. The germline CDR1 and CDR2 sequences are MDHEN and SYDVKM. V lost 4 bases and J lost 9; bases outside the gene matches: 8. The CDR3 is CASSSLDRPKAFF. CDR3 bases: TGTGCCAGCAGTTCCCTGGACAGGCCTAAAGCTTTCTTT. Full variable domain (rest looked up from reference TRBV28 and TRBJ1-1): DVKVTQSSRYLVKRTGEKVFLECVQDMDHENMFWYRQDPGLGLRLIYFSYDVKMKEKGDIPEGYSVSREKKERFSLILESASTNQTSMYLCASSSLDRPKAFFGQGTRLTVV.

Only a few counts were recorded for this clonotype. The V gene is TRBV3-1, the J gene TRBJ1-2, with D maybe TRBD1 (5 bases). The germline V gene has CDR1 LGHDT and CDR2 YNNKEL (reference sequence). V was trimmed by 2 bases and J by 4 bases, leaving 17 bases between them. CDR3 size: 16 residues. The CDR3 sequence is CASSQLNFQGGYGYTF. CDR3 sequence (DNA): TGTGCCAGCAGCCAATTGAATTTTCAGGGCGGCTATGGCTACACCTTC.